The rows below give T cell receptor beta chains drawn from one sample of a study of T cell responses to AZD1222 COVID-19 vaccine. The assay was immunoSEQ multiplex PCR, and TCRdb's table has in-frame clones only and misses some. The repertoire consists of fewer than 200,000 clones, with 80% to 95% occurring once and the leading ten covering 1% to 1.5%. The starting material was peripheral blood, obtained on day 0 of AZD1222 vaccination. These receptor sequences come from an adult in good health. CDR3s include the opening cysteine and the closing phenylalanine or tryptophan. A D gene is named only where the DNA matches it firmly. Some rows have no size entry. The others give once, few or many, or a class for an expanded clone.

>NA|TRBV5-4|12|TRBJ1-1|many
TGTGCCAGCAGCTGGGGCAACACTGAAGCTTTCTTT
CASSWGNTEAFF
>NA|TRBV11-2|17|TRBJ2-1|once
TGTGCCAGCAGCTTAGGGTTTAGGGGGGGTCAGTACAATGAGCAGTTCTTC
CASSLGFRGGQYNEQFF
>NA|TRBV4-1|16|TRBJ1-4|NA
TGCGCCAGCAGCCTACTTCTGAGCTCAACTAATGAAAAACTGTTTTTT
CASSLLLSSTNEKLFF
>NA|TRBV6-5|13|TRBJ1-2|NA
TGTGCCAGCAGATTAGACAGGCTCTATGGCTACACCTTC
CASRLDRLYGYTF
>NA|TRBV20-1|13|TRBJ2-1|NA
TGCAGTGCTAGTCCAGGGCGGGATTGGGAGCAGTTCTTC
CSASPGRDWEQFF
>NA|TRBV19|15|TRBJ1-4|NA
TGTGCCAGTAGTGACGCAAGGTGGACTAATGAAAAACTGTTTTTT
CASSDARWTNEKLFF
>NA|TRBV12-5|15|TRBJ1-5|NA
TGTGCTAGTGGTTTGGTACGAGGCGCGACTCAGCCCCAGCATTTT
CASGLVRGATQPQHF
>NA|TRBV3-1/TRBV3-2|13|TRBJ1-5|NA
TGTGCCAGCAGCTCAGGGGACAATCAGCCCCAGCATTTT
CASSSGDNQPQHF
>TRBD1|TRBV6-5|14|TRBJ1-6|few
TGTGCCAGCAGTTGGACAGGGAGTAATTCACCCCTCCACTTT
CASSWTGSNSPLHF
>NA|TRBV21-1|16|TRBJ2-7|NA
NA
CASSKYHCPLEYEQYF
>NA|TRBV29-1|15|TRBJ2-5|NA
TGCAGCGTTGAATCGGTCGGCAGGGCAGGGGAGACCCAGTACTTC
CSVESVGRAGETQYF
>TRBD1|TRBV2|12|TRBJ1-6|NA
TGTGCCAGCAGAGGACAGGGATCACCCCTCCACTTT
CASRGQGSPLHF
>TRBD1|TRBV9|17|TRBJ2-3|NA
TGTGCCAGCAGCGGATACTTGGGACAGGGGCTCTCAGATACGCAGTATTTT
CASSGYLGQGLSDTQYF
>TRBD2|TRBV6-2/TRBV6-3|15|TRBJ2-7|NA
TGTGCCAGCAGTTACTCAGACGGGGGGGCCCACGAGCAGTACTTC
CASSYSDGGAHEQYF
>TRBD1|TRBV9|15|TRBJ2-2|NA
TGTGCCAGCAGCACCCGGACAGGGGGAACCGGGGAGCTGTTTTTT
CASSTRTGGTGELFF
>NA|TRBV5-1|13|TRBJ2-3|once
TGCGCCAGCAGCTTGGACGCCTTGGATACGCAGTATTTT
CASSLDALDTQYF
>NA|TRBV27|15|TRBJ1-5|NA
TGTGCCAGCAGCGGAAGAGGGCTAGACAATCAGCCCCAGCATTTT
CASSGRGLDNQPQHF
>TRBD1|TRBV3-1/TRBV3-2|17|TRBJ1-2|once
TGTGCCAGCAGCCAAGCAGGGGACAGGGGCATGTTAGATGGCTACACCTTC
CASSQAGDRGMLDGYTF
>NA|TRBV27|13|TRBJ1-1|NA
TGTGCCAGCAGTTTTGGGCCGAACACTGAAGCTTTCTTT
CASSFGPNTEAFF
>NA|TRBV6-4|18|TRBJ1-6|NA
TGTGCCAGCAGGTTAGGTCCAGGCCAACTCTCCTATAATTCACCCCTCCACTTT
CASRLGPGQLSYNSPLHF
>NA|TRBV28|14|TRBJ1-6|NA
TGTGCCAGCAGTTTTTTCCGGCAGAATTCACCCCTCCACTTT
CASSFFRQNSPLHF
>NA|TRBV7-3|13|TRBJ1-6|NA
TGTGCCAGCAGCCAAAACTCTAATTCACCCCTCCACTTT
CASSQNSNSPLHF
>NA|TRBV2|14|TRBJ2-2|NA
TGTGCCAGCAGGATTGGGCCTGCCTCCGGGGAGCTGTTTTTT
CASRIGPASGELFF
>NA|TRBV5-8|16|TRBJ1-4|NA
TGTGCCAGCAGCTTGCTTACAGGAACAACTAATGAAAAACTGTTTTTT
CASSLLTGTTNEKLFF
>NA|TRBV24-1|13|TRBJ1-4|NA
TGTGCCACCAGTGTGACACCAGATGAAAAACTGTTTTTT
CATSVTPDEKLFF
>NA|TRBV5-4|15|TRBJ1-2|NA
TGTGCCAGCAGCTTGGGAGTCCTTGGGGCCTATGGCTACACCTTC
CASSLGVLGAYGYTF
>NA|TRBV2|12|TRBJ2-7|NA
TGTGCCAGCAGTATTCTGTCGGACGAGCAGTACTTC
CASSILSDEQYF
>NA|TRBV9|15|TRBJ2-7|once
TGTGCCAGCAGCGTAGGTTGGGGGAGCTCCTACGAGCAGTACTTC
CASSVGWGSSYEQYF
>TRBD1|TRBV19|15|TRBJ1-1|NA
TGTGCCAGTAGTAGGACAGGGTTGGGGCACACTGAAGCTTTCTTT
CASSRTGLGHTEAFF
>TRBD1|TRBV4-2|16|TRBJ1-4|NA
TGTGCCAGCAGCCAAACCGGGACAGCCTCTAATGAAAAACTGTTTTTT
CASSQTGTASNEKLFF
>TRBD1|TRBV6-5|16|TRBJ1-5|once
TGTGCCAGCAGTTACTCTCGACAGGGAGGGAATCAGCCCCAGCATTTT
CASSYSRQGGNQPQHF
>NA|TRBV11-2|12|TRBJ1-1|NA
TGTGCCAGCAGCTTCGGGGGGACTGAAGCTTTCTTT
CASSFGGTEAFF
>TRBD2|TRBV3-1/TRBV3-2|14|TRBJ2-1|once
TGTGCCAGCAGCCCTAGCGGGGGGGCAGAATGGGAGTTCTTC
CASSPSGGAEWEFF
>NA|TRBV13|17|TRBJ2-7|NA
TGTGCCAGCAGCCCATACTCCGGGACTCACAACCCCTACGAGCAGTACTTC
CASSPYSGTHNPYEQYF
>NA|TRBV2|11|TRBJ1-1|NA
TGTGCCACCCGCTTGAACACTGAAGCTTTCTTT
CATRLNTEAFF
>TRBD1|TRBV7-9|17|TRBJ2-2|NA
TGTGCCAGCAGCATCAAAGCCGGGACAGGGGGGACCGGGGAGCTGTTTTTT
CASSIKAGTGGTGELFF
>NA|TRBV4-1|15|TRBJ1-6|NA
TGCGCCAGCAGCCTGTTTGTTGGGAGGAATTCACCCCTCCACTTT
CASSLFVGRNSPLHF
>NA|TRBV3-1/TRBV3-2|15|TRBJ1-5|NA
TGTGCCAGCAGCCAAGGGCCACAGCGAAATCAGCCCCAGCATTTT
CASSQGPQRNQPQHF
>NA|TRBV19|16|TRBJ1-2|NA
TGTGCCAGTAGTAAGGTCTCGGCAGAGCTTAACTATGGCTACACCTTC
CASSKVSAELNYGYTF
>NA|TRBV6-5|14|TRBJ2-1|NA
TGTGCCAGCAGTTACGGTGTATCCTACAATGAGCAGTTCTTC
CASSYGVSYNEQFF
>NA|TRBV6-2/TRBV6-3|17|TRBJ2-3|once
TGTGCCAGCAGCCCTACCTATGGGGGGGCCACGACAGATACGCAGTATTTT
CASSPTYGGATTDTQYF
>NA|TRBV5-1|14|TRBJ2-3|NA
TGCGCCAGCAGCTTGGGTGGGGTGGAAGATACGCAGTATTTT
CASSLGGVEDTQYF
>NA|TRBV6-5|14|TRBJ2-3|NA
TGTGCCAGCAGTTACTACAGGACCACAGATACGCAGTATTTT
CASSYYRTTDTQYF
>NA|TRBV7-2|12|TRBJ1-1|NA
TGTGCCAGCAGCTTGATGGTTTCTGAAGCTTTCTTT
CASSLMVSEAFF
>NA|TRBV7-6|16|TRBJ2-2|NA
TGTGCCAGCAGCCCCCAGGGGTTTTGGGGAACCGGGGAGCTGTTTTTT
CASSPQGFWGTGELFF
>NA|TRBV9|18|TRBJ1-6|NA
TGTGCCAGCAGCGTAGACCCCCACCTGAGCTCCTATAATTCACCCCTCCACTTT
CASSVDPHLSSYNSPLHF
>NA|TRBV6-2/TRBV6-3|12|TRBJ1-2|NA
TGTGCCAGCAGTTACGGGCCCTTAGGACACCGTTTC
CASSYGPLGHRF